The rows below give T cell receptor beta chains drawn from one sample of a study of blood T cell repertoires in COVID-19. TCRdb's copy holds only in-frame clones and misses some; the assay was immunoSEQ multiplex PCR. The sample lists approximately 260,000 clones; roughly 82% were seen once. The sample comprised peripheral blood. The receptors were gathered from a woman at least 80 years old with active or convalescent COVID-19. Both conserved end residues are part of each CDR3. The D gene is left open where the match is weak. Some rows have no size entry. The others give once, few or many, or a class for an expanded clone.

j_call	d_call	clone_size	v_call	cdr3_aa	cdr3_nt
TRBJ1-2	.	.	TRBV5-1	CASSPGTNRDINTF	TGCGCCAGCAGCCCGGGAACGAACCGGGACATCAACACCTTC
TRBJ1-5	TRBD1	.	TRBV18	CASSPLTGGNQPQHF	TGTGCCAGCTCACCACTGACAGGGGGCAATCAGCCCCAGCATTTT
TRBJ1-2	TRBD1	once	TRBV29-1	CSVGTGISYGYTF	TGCAGCGTGGGGACAGGGATTAGCTATGGCTACACCTTC
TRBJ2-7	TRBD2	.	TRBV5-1	CASSLRTSGSTSLEQYF	TGCGCCAGCAGCTTGCGGACTAGCGGGAGTACCTCCCTCGAGCAGTACTTC
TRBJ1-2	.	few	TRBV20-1	CSASGDYGYTF	TGCAGTGCTAGTGGAGACTATGGCTACACCTTC
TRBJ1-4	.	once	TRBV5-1	CASSFGGANEKLFF	TGCGCCAGCAGCTTCGGCGGGGCTAATGAAAAACTGTTTTTT
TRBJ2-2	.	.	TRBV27	CASRRDSSNTGELFF	TGTGCCAGCAGACGCGACAGTTCGAACACCGGGGAGCTGTTTTTT
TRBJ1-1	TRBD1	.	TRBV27	CASSSQWTGVEAFF	TGTGCCAGCAGTTCGCAATGGACAGGAGTGGAAGCTTTCTTT
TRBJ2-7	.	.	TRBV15	CATSREITGYEQYF	TGTGCCACCAGCAGAGAGATTACAGGATACGAGCAGTACTTC
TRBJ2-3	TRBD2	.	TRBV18	CASSRTRAGTSGRHTQYF	TGTGCCAGCTCACGGACAAGGGCCGGGACTAGCGGGAGACATACGCAGTATTTT
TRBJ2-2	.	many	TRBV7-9	CASSPGTSSGELFF	TGTGCCAGCAGCCCAGGAACTAGCTCCGGGGAGCTGTTTTTT
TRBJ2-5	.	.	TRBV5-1	CASSPGAGETQYF	TGCGCCAGCAGCCCTGGGGCCGGAGAGACCCAGTACTTC
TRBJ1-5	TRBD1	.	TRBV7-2	CASSPHQGGGQPQHF	TGTGCCAGCAGCCCCCATCAGGGGGGTGGGCAGCCCCAGCATTTT
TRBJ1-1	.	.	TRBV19	CASIDSSNTEAFF	TGTGCCAGTATAGACAGTTCGAACACTGAAGCTTTCTTT
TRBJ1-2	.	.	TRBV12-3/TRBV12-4	CASSPGTQYGYTF	TGTGCCAGCAGCCCCGGGACTCAATATGGCTACACCTTC
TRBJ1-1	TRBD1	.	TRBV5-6	CASSLGQGVSEAFF	TGTGCCAGCAGCTTGGGACAGGGGGTCTCTGAAGCTTTCTTT
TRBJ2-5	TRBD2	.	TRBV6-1	CASKFSGRMSETQYF	TGTGCCAGCAAATTTAGCGGGAGAATGTCAGAGACCCAGTACTTC
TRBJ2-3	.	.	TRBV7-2	CASRTTGTDTQYF	TGTGCCAGTCGGACAACCGGCACAGATACGCAGTATTTT
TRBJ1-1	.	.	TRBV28	CASSLPQGAGTSEAFF	TGTGCCAGCAGTTTGCCCCAGGGAGCGGGGACGTCAGAAGCTTTCTTT
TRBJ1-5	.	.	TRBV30	CAWTGGGNQPQHF	TGTGCCTGGACGGGGGGGGGCAATCAGCCCCAGCATTTT
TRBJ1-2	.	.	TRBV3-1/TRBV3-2	CASSARSYGYGYTF	TGTGCCAGCAGCGCCCGGTCCTATGGCTATGGCTACACCTTC
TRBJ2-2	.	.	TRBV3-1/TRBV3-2	CASSQNLQVVGELFF	TGTGCCAGCAGCCAAAATTTGCAGGTGGTCGGGGAGCTGTTTTTT
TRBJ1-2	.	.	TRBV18	CASSPPTVSYGYTF	TGTGCCAGCTCACCACCCACGGTTAGCTATGGCTACACCTTC
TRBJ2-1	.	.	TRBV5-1	CASSFKGNEQFF	TGCGCCAGCAGCTTCAAGGGGAATGAGCAGTTCTTC
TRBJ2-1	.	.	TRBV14	CASRGTPYNEQFF	TGTGCCAGCAGAGGGACACCCTACAATGAGCAGTTCTTC
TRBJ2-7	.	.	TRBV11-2	CASSLDSPTTPYEQYF	TGTGCCAGCAGCTTAGACTCACCTACTACGCCCTACGAGCAGTACTTC
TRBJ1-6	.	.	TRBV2	CASSQDSLYNSPLHF	TGTGCCAGCAGCCAGGACAGCCTTTATAATTCACCCCTCCACTTT
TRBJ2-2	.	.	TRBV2	CASSEVSGLVGELFF	TGTGCCAGCAGTGAAGTTTCAGGTTTGGTCGGGGAGCTGTTTTTT
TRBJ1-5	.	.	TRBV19	CASGRGENQPQHF	TGTGCCAGCGGTAGGGGCGAGAATCAGCCCCAGCATTTT
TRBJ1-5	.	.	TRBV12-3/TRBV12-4	CASSLWQQPQHF	TGTGCCAGCAGTTTATGGCAGCAGCCCCAGCATTTT
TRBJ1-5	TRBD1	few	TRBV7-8	CASSLGDRGANQPQHF	TGTGCCAGCAGCTTAGGGGACAGGGGAGCCAATCAGCCCCAGCATTTT
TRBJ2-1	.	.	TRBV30	CAWSASEVLFF	TGTGCCTGGAGTGCCAGCGAAGTCCTGTTCTTC
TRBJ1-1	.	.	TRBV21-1	CASSKGRTGLNTEAFF	TGTGCCAGCAGCAAAGGTCGGACAGGGTTGAACACTGAAGCTTTCTTT
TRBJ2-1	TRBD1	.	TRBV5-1	CASRPSGQGWNEQFF	TGCGCCAGCAGACCGTCGGGACAGGGATGGAATGAGCAGTTCTTC
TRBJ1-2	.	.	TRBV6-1	CASSERHGQGYGYTF	TGTGCCAGCAGTGAACGCCATGGTCAGGGGTATGGCTACACCTTC
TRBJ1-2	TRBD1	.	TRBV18	CASSPEGQGTGYTF	TGTGCCAGCTCACCAGAGGGACAGGGAACTGGCTACACCTTC
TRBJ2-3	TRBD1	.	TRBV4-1	CASSQVGQGTDTQYF	TGCGCCAGCAGCCAAGTCGGACAGGGGACAGATACGCAGTATTTT
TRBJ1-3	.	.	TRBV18	CASSLQAGHSSGNTIYF	TGTGCCAGCTCATTACAGGCAGGTCACAGCTCTGGAAACACCATATATTTT
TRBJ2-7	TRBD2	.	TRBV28	CASSFGGRSYEQYF	TGTGCCAGCAGTTTCGGGGGGAGGTCCTACGAGCAGTACTTC
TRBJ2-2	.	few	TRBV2	CASSELGQYTGELFF	TGTGCCAGCAGTGAATTGGGGCAGTACACCGGGGAGCTGTTTTTT
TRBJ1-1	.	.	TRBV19	CASSLNRNTEAFF	TGTGCCAGTAGTCTGAACAGGAACACTGAAGCTTTCTTT
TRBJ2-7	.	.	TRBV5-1	CASSLVQGFYEQYF	TGCGCCAGCAGCTTGGTTCAGGGGTTTTACGAGCAGTACTTC
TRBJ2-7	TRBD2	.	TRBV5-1	CASSPGTSGGTYEQYF	TGCGCCAGCAGCCCAGGGACTAGCGGGGGGACCTACGAGCAGTACTTC
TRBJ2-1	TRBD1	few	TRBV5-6	CASSTGTGGSREQFF	TGTGCCAGCAGCACGGGGACAGGCGGGTCCCGTGAGCAGTTCTTC
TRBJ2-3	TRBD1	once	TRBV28	CASSRDRVADTQYF	TGTGCCAGCAGCCGGGACAGGGTAGCAGATACGCAGTATTTT
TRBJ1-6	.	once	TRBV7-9	CASSLVGGSSYNSPLHF	TGTGCCAGCAGCTTAGTGGGCGGGAGCTCCTATAATTCACCCCTCCACTTT
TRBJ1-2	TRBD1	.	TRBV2	CARVGQGYGGYTF	TGTGCCAGGGTGGGACAGGGGTATGGTGGCTACACCTTC
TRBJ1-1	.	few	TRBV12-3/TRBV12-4	CASSPTLGAFF	TGTGCCAGCAGTCCGACACTGGGAGCTTTCTTT
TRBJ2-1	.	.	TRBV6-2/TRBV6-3	CASSPTRRGGAQQFF	TGTGCCAGCAGTCCAACTAGGCGGGGAGGAGCCCAACAGTTCTTC
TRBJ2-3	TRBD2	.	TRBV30	CAWGRLAGSTDTQYF	TGTGCCTGGGGAAGACTAGCGGGGAGCACAGATACGCAGTATTTT
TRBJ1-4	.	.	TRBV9	CASSAGTNEKLFF	TGTGCCAGCAGCGCAGGGACTAATGAAAAACTGTTTTTT
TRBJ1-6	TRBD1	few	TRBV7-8	CASSGRTGGVGSPLHF	TGTGCCAGCAGCGGTAGGACAGGGGGCGTAGGATCACCCCTCCACTTT
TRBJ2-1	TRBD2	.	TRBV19	CASSIRFASGGEQFF	TGTGCCAGTAGTATTAGGTTCGCTAGCGGGGGTGAGCAGTTCTTC